The rows below give T cell receptor beta chains drawn from one sample of a study of cytomegalovirus exposure and HLA in healthy donors. Profiling relied on immunoSEQ multiplex PCR, and the TCRdb table lists in-frame clones only, not all of them. The sample holds 150,000 to 200,000 clones, 75% seen once. The sample consisted of PBMCs. The source of these receptors is a woman in her 40s in good health and CMV-seropositive. CDR3s include the opening cysteine and the closing phenylalanine or tryptophan. The order of the fields is J gene, V gene, D gene, clone size, CDR3 DNA, CDR3 protein. D genes are given only for firm matches. Only part of the rows carry a size: once, few, many, or a class if the clone is expanded.

j_gene: TRBJ1-5; v_gene: TRBV19; d_gene: NA; abundance: NA; CDR3nt: TGTGCCAGTACCGTAAGAGGCGAGCCCCAGCATTTT; CDR3aa: CASTVRGEPQHF
j_gene: TRBJ2-3; v_gene: TRBV19; d_gene: NA; abundance: once; CDR3nt: TGTGCCAGTAGTATAGATCCGACAGGAGGCACAGATACGCAGTATTTT; CDR3aa: CASSIDPTGGTDTQYF
j_gene: TRBJ2-1; v_gene: TRBV6-5; d_gene: TRBD2; abundance: NA; CDR3nt: TGTGCCAGCAGTTTAAGCGGGGGTAGCTCCTACAATGAGCAGTTCTTC; CDR3aa: CASSLSGGSSYNEQFF
j_gene: TRBJ2-2; v_gene: TRBV5-1; d_gene: TRBD1; abundance: few; CDR3nt: TGCGCCAGCAGCTTTACCCAACAGGGGGCTACCGGGGAGCTGTTTTTT; CDR3aa: CASSFTQQGATGELFF
j_gene: TRBJ2-2; v_gene: TRBV27; d_gene: NA; abundance: NA; CDR3nt: TGTGCCAGCAGTAGTCGGACAGCTACGGTCCTGAACACCGGGGAGCTGTTTTTT; CDR3aa: CASSSRTATVLNTGELFF
j_gene: TRBJ2-1; v_gene: TRBV9; d_gene: TRBD2; abundance: few; CDR3nt: TGTGCCAGCAGCGTAGCCCAGGCTAGCGGGAGTTACAATGAGCAGTTCTTC; CDR3aa: CASSVAQASGSYNEQFF
j_gene: TRBJ2-2; v_gene: TRBV6-5; d_gene: TRBD1; abundance: once; CDR3nt: TGTGCCAGCAGATGGGGACAGCAAAACACCGGGGAGCTGTTTTTT; CDR3aa: CASRWGQQNTGELFF
j_gene: TRBJ1-1; v_gene: TRBV7-9; d_gene: NA; abundance: NA; CDR3nt: TGTGCCAGCAGCTTCTCTCGGGGGGCTGAAGCTTTCTTT; CDR3aa: CASSFSRGAEAFF
j_gene: TRBJ2-3; v_gene: TRBV6-5; d_gene: NA; abundance: NA; CDR3nt: TGTGCCAGCAGGGGCCGAGATTATAACACAGATACGCAGTATTTT; CDR3aa: CASRGRDYNTDTQYF
j_gene: TRBJ2-3; v_gene: TRBV7-7; d_gene: TRBD2; abundance: once; CDR3nt: TGTGCTAGCAGCTTAGCGGGGGCTAGTACAGATACGCAGTATTTT; CDR3aa: CASSLAGASTDTQYF
j_gene: TRBJ2-5; v_gene: TRBV30; d_gene: TRBD2; abundance: NA; CDR3nt: TGTGCCTGGACTAGCGGGATCGGTGAACAAGAGACCCAGTACTTC; CDR3aa: CAWTSGIGEQETQYF
j_gene: TRBJ1-1; v_gene: TRBV5-4; d_gene: NA; abundance: NA; CDR3nt: TGTGCCAGCAGTTCGTACCAGGGGCGAATCGAAGCTTTCTTT; CDR3aa: CASSSYQGRIEAFF
j_gene: TRBJ1-1; v_gene: TRBV10-3; d_gene: TRBD1; abundance: NA; CDR3nt: TGTGCCATCAGTGAGTCCAGGGGGGACACTGAAGCTTTCTTT; CDR3aa: CAISESRGDTEAFF
j_gene: TRBJ2-3; v_gene: TRBV28; d_gene: TRBD2; abundance: few; CDR3nt: TGTGCCAGCAGTTTTAGCGGGAGGGTGGCAGATACGCAGTATTTT; CDR3aa: CASSFSGRVADTQYF
j_gene: TRBJ2-7; v_gene: TRBV13; d_gene: TRBD1; abundance: NA; CDR3nt: TGTGCCAGCAGCACCGGGACAGGGTACGAGCAGTACTTC; CDR3aa: CASSTGTGYEQYF
j_gene: TRBJ2-3; v_gene: TRBV6-1; d_gene: TRBD1; abundance: few; CDR3nt: TGTGCCACCAAGAGGGGGACAGCTACGGATACGCAGTATTTT; CDR3aa: CATKRGTATDTQYF
j_gene: TRBJ2-1; v_gene: TRBV7-8; d_gene: TRBD2; abundance: NA; CDR3nt: TGTGCCAGCAGTACCGACGGACTAGGAAAAGGGAATGAGCAGTTCTTC; CDR3aa: CASSTDGLGKGNEQFF
j_gene: TRBJ2-2; v_gene: TRBV6-1; d_gene: TRBD2; abundance: NA; CDR3nt: TGTGCCAGCAGTGAACGGGGGGTTGGCGGGGTGAACACCGGGGAGCTGTTTTTT; CDR3aa: CASSERGVGGVNTGELFF
j_gene: TRBJ2-7; v_gene: TRBV19; d_gene: TRBD2; abundance: few; CDR3nt: TGTGCCAGTAGTCTAATAGCGGGAGGGCGTCACGAGCAGTACTTC; CDR3aa: CASSLIAGGRHEQYF
j_gene: TRBJ2-3; v_gene: TRBV27; d_gene: NA; abundance: NA; CDR3nt: TGTGCCAGCAGTTTAGTATCGGGTAAAGATACGCAGTATTTT; CDR3aa: CASSLVSGKDTQYF